This T cell receptor (beta chain) was sequenced during a study of tumor-infiltrating lymphocytes in localized non-small cell lung cancer (dated by TCRdb to the early 2020s). About the study as a whole: Patients whose samples were collected after neoadjuvant chemotherapy, as well as both smokers and never-smokers and several histologies, were included in the cohort. Each patient provided resected tumor tissue plus uninvolved lung tissue from the same patient, with the uninvolved lung tissue described as non-adjacent to the tumor. Flow cytometry, multiplex immunofluorescence, RNA-seq, exome sequencing and proteomics were applied to the same patients as TCR sequencing, which was one of several integrated assays. In total, the ICON cohort was made up of 150 or so surgical patients who had localized non-small cell lung cancer and whose tumors were resected. For under 65 patients, immunoSEQ T-cell fraction was compared between paired tumor and uninvolved lung.

Points the paper makes about the study in general: Assay coverage varied across patients depending on available tissue quantity, so only a subset of the cohort had TCR sequencing. Recurrence-free survival showed no association with tumor T-cell fraction measured by TCR sequencing (p = 0.61). Consistent with immunofluorescence CD3 counts, TCRbeta sequencing supported greater T cell infiltration in tumors than in uninvolved lung tissue. Because different pieces of the same tissue were used for different assays, technical variation could not be separated from intratumor heterogeneity. No difference in TCR-derived T-cell fraction was observed between the flow cytometry-defined immunotypes IM1 (good prognosis) and IM2 (poor prognosis).

In regard to this clone: Its cognate antigen has yet to be identified. No base quality values were provided; no much bigger clone lies one nucleotide off.

The germline V gene gives CDR1 as SNHLY and CDR2 as FYNNEI. Spanning cysteine to phenylalanine, the CDR3 consists of 13 amino acids. Of all the DNA, just the CDR3 is kept, 39 bases in frame from base 1. V was cut back by 9 bases and J by 3 bases, leaving a gap of 13 bases between them. The immunoSEQ assay used for TCR sequencing gave the T-cell fraction in both tumor and uninvolved lung tissue. Per the original workflow: In the survival analysis, patients were divided into a high T-cell fraction group (upper tertile) and a low T-cell fraction group (lower two tertiles), and the two groups were compared using a log-rank test. A signed-rank test was used to check for differences in T-cell fraction between paired tumor and uninvolved lung. Imported from immuneACCESS, the table was reduced by TCRdb to in-frame sequences with V and J called. These copies leave out some clones; in studies compared against another copy, an unresolved V gene accounts for under half, and the cause of the remainder is not known. For V, J and clone size, that table is used; D and trimming come from the DNA. This sample has around 12,000 clones in its table, and 66% of those were observed once. The ten largest clones add up to 6% to 8% of the sample.

The first patient joined ICON in 2016, and enrollment wrapped up when the last patient was enrolled in late 2018. In a subcohort of about 76 patients, fresh tumor and matched uninvolved tissue were collected for in-depth immune analyses, with TCR sequencing among those analyses. DNA for TCR sequencing was isolated from bulk tissue, and no cell sorting was done. This sequence uses TRBV2 and TRBJ2-3; there is no confident call for the D gene. The sample was lung tumor tissue. The sequence derives from a human donor with non-small cell lung cancer. The DNA sequence is given as TGTGCCAGTTCGAGCGAATCGACAGATACGCAGTATTTT. This gives the protein CASSSESTDTQYF.